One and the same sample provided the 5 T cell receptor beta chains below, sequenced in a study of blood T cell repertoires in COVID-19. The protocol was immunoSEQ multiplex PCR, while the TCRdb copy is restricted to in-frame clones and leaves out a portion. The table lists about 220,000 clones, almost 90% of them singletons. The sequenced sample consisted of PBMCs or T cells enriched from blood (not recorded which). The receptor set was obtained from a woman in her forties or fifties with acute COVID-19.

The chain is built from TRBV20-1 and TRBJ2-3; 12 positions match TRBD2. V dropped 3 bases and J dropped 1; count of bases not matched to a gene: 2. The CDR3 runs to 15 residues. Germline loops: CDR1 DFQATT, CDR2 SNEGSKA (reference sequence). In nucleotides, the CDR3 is TGCAGTGCTAGTCGGACTAGCGGGGGCACAGATACGCAGTATTTT. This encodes CSASRTSGGTDTQYF.

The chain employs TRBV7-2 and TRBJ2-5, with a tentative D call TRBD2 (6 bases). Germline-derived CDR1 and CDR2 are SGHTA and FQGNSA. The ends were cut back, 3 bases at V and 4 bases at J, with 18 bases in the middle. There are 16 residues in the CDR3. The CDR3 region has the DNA TGTGCCAGCAGCTTCTCCGTGGGCCGGAGGGGAGAGACCCAGTACTTC. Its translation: CASSFSVGRRGETQYF.

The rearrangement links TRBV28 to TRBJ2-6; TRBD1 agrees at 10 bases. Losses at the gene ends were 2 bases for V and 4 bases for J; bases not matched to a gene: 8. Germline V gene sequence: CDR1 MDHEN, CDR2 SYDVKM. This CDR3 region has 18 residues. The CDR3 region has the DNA TGTGCCAGCAGTTTAGCACCGGGACAGGGGACCGGGGCCAACGTCCTGACTTTC. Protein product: CASSLAPGQGTGANVLTF.

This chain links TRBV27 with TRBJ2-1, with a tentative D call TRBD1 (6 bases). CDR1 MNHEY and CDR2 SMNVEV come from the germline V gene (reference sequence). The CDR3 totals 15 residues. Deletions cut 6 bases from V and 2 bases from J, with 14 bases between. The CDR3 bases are TGTGCCAGCAGCAACGACAGGATTCCCTACAATGAGCAGTTCTTC. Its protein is CASSNDRIPYNEQFF.

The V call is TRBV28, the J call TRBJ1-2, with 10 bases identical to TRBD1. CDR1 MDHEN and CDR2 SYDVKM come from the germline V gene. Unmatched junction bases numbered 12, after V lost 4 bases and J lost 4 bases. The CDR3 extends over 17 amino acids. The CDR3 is CASSSEETGGWGYGYTF. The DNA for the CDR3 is TGTGCCAGCAGTTCGGAGGAGACAGGGGGCTGGGGCTATGGCTACACCTTC.